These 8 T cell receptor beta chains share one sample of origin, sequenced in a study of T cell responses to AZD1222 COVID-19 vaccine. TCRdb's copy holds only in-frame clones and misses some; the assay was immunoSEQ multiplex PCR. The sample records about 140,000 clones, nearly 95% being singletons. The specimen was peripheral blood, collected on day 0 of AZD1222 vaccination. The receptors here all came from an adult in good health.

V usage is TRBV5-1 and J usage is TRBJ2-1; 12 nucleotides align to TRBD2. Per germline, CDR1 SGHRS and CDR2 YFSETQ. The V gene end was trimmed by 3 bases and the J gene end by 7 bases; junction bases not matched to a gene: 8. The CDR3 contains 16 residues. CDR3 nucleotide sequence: TGCGCCAGCAGCTCGGGACTAGCGGGCATCCTGAATGAGCAGTTCTTC. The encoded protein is CASSSGLAGILNEQFF.

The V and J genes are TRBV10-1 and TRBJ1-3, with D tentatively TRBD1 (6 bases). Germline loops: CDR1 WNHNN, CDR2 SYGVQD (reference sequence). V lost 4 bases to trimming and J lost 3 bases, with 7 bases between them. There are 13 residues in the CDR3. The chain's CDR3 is CASSGQVGNTIYF. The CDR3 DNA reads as TGCGCCAGCAGTGGACAGGTTGGAAACACCATATATTTT.

In DNA, the CDR3 is TGCAGCGTCGACAGGGAGGGGATGGGCACTGAAGCTTTCTTT. It encodes CSVDREGMGTEAFF. This chain links TRBV29-1 with TRBJ1-1, with 7 bases identical to TRBD1. With 6 bases clipped from V and 4 bases from J, the junction kept 11 bases outside the gene matches. Germline assignment: CDR1 SQVTM and CDR2 ANQGSEA. This CDR3 contains 14 residues. The full variable domain, its missing parts supplied by reference TRBV29-1 and TRBJ1-1, is SAVISQKPSRDICQRGTSLTIQCQVDSQVTMMFWYRQQPGQSLTLIATANQGSEATYESGFVIDKFPISRPNLTFSTLTVSNMSPEDSSIYLCSVDREGMGTEAFFGQGTRLTVV.

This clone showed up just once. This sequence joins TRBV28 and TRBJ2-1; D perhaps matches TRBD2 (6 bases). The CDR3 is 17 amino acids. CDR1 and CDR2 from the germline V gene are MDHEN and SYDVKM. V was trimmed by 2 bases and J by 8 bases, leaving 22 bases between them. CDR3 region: CASSLNLNWRDSDEQFF. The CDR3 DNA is TGTGCCAGCAGTTTAAACTTGAACTGGCGGGATTCTGATGAGCAGTTCTTC.

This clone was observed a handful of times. Here the CDR3 reads CASKGGPETQYF. As DNA, the CDR3 is TGTGCCAGCAAGGGAGGCCCAGAGACCCAGTACTTC. The chain has TRBV2 and TRBJ2-5; possibly TRBD2 for D (6 bases). This CDR3 has 12 amino acids. Germline V gives CDR1 SNHLY, CDR2 FYNNEI. V dropped 7 bases and J dropped 4 bases, with 10 bases sitting between them.

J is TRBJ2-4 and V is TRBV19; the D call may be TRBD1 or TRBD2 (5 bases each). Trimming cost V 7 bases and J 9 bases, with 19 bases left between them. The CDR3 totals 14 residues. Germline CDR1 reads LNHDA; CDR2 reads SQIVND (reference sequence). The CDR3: CASTLNGAGAIQYF. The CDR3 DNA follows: TGTGCCAGTACCCTAAATGGGGCCGGGGCCATTCAGTACTTC.

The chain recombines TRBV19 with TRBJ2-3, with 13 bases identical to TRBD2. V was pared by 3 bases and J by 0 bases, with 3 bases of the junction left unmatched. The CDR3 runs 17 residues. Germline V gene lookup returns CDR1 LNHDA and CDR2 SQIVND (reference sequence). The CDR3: CASSIWTSGGSTDTQYF. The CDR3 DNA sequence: TGTGCCAGTAGTATTTGGACTAGCGGGGGAAGCACAGATACGCAGTATTTT.

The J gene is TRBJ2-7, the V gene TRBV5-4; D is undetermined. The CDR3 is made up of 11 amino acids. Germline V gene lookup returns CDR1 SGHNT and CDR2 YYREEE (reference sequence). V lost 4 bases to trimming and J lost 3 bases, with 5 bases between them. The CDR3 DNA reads TGTGCCAGCAGCCTTCACTACGAGCAGTACTTC. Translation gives CASSLHYEQYF.